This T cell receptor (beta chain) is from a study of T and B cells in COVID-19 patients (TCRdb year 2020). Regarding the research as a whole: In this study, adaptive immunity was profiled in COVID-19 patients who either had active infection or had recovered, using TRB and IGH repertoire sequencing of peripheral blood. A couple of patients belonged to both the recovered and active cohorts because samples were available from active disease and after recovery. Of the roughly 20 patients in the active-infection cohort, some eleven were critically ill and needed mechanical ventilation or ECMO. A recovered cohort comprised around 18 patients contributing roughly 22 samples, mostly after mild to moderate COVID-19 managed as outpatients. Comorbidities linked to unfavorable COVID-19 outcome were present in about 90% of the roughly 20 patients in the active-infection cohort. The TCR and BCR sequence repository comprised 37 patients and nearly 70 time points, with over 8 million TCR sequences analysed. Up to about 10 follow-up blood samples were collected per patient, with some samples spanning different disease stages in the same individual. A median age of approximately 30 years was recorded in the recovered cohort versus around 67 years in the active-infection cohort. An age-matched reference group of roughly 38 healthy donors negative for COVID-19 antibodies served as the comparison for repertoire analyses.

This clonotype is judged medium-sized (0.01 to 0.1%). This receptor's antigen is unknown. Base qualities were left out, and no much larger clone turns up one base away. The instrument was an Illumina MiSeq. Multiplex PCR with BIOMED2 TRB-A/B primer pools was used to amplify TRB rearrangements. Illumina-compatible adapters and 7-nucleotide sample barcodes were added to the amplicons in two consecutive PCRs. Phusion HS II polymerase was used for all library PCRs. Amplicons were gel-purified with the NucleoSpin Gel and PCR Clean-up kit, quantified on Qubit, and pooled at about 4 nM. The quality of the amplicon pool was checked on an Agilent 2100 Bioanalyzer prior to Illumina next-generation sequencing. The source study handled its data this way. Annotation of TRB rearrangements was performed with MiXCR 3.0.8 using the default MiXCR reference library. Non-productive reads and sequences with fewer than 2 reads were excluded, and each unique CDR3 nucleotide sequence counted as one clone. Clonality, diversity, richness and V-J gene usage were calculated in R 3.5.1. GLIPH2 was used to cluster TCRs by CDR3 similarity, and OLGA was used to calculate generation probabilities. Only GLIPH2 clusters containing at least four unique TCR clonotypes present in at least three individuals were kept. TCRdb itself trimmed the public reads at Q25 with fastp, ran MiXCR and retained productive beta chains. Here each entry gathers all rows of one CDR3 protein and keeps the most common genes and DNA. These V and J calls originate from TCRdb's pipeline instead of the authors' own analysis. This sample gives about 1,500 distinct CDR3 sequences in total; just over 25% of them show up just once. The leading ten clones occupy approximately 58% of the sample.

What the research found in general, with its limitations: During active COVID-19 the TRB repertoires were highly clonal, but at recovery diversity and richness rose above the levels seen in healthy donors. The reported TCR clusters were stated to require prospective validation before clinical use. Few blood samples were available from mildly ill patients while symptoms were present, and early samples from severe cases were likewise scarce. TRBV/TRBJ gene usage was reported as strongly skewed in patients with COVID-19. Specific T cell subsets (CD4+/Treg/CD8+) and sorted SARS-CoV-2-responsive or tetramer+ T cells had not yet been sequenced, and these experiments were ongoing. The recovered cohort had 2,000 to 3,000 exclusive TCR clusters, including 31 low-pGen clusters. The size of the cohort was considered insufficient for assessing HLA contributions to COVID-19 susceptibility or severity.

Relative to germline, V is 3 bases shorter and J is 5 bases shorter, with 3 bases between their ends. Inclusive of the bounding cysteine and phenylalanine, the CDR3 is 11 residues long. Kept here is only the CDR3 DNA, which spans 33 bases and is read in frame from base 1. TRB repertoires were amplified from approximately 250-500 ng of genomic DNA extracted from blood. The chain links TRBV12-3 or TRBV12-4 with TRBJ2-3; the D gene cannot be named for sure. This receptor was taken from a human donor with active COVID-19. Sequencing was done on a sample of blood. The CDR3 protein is CASSFRDTQYF. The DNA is TGTGCCAGCAGTTTCCGAGATACGCAGTATTTT.